The 26 T cell receptor beta chains presented below share a single source sample, sequenced in a study of CD8 T cells in ankylosing spondylitis. MiXCR was run by TCRdb on the 5' RACE reads, yielding one entry per CDR3 protein. The sample shows 80,000 to 90,000 distinct CDR3 sequences, around 30% of them seen only once. Specimen: blood, either unsorted or a sorted T cell fraction (not recorded which). These receptors all come from a male donor with ankylosing spondylitis or in good health (not recorded which).

The chain joins TRBV2 to TRBJ2-2; 10 nucleotides line up with TRBD2. The CDR3 consists of 15 residues. CDR1 and CDR2 from the germline V gene are SNHLY and FYNNEI. V trimming: 5 bases; J trimming: 5 bases; junction bases outside the gene matches: 5. The CDR3 DNA is TGTGCCAGCAGTTCTAGCGGGAGCCTAACCGGGGAGCTGTTTTTT. Protein: CASSSSGSLTGELFF.

This sequence joins TRBV5-4 and TRBJ1-4; no firm D call. V was clipped by 4 bases and J by 0 bases, with 13 bases between them. Germline CDR1 and CDR2: SGHNT and YYREEE (reference sequence). CDR3 length: 16 residues. The CDR3 nucleotides read TGTGCCAGCAGCACTCGGACGGTAGCAACTAATGAAAAACTGTTTTTT. Residues: CASSTRTVATNEKLFF.

The chain links TRBV20-1 to TRBJ1-1, with 9 bases that match TRBD1. V shed 6 bases and J 6 bases; nucleotides not matched to a gene: 17. The CDR3 consists of 16 residues. Germline CDR1 reads DFQATT; CDR2 reads SNEGSKA (reference sequence). For the CDR3, the DNA is TGCAGTGCCGATACGGGTCAGGGACAGGGTGGCCCTGAAGCTTTCTTT. Protein sequence: CSADTGQGQGGPEAFF.

This clonotype was seen only a few times. J is TRBJ2-3 and V is TRBV7-2; no definite D call. V shed 1 base and J shed 2 bases, with 7 bases lying between them. Germline CDR1 and CDR2: SGHTA and FQGNSA. The CDR3 length is 14 residues. This chain's CDR3 is CASSLVAYTDTQYF. CDR3 nucleotides: TGTGCCAGCAGCTTAGTTGCCTACACAGATACGCAGTATTTT.

The rearrangement links TRBV20-1 to TRBJ1-6; D perhaps matches TRBD1 (6 bases). Germline V gene data show CDR1 as DFQATT and CDR2 as SNEGSKA (reference sequence). The V and J ends lost 3 bases and 5 bases respectively, with 11 bases between them. The CDR3 sequence is 14 residues long. CDR3 in DNA: TGCAGTGCTAGGGACAGATATGATAATTCACCCCTCCACTTT. It yields the protein CSARDRYDNSPLHF.

The sample holds a few counts of this clonotype. The chain couples TRBV12-3 or TRBV12-4 to TRBJ2-7, with D unclear. V gave up 5 bases and J gave up 2 bases, with 7 bases separating them. This CDR3 has 12 residues. CDR3 nucleotide sequence: TGTGCCAGCAGTCCGACTGCCTACGAGCAGTACGTC. Protein: CASSPTAYEQYV.

This clonotype was recorded a few times. The chain joins TRBV20-1 to TRBJ2-3, with TRBD2 matching over 8 bases. Germline CDR1 reads DFQATT; CDR2 reads SNEGSKA (reference sequence). The CDR3 spans 15 residues. The V gene end was trimmed by 7 bases and the J gene end by 1 base; junction bases not matched to a gene: 10. CDR3 loop: CSVSSVTSGTDTQYF. The CDR3 DNA sequence: TGCAGTGTTAGCTCCGTGACTAGCGGCACAGATACGCAGTATTTT.

This clonotype has just a few counts. This chain joins TRBV5-1 and TRBJ2-5; no definite D call. Trimming took 1 base from V and 1 from J, leaving 8 bases between them. The germline V gene has CDR1 SGHRS and CDR2 YFSETQ. This CDR3 comprises 14 residues. The DNA for the CDR3 is TGCGCCAGCAGCTTGCTTGGGGTCCAAGAGACCCAGTACTTC. This gives the protein CASSLLGVQETQYF. The full variable domain, its missing parts supplied by reference TRBV5-1 and TRBJ2-5, is KAGVTQTPRYLIKTRGQQVTLSCSPISGHRSVSWYQQTPGQGLQFLFEYFSETQRNKGNFPGRFSGRQFSNSRSEMNVSTLELGDSALYLCASSLLGVQETQYFGPGTRLLVL.

This clonotype occurred many times. J is TRBJ1-4 and V is TRBV5-5; D is uncertain. The V end was cut by 0 bases, the J end by 3 bases, with 3 bases between. This CDR3 region has 13 residues. Germline CDR1 reads SGHKS; CDR2 reads YYEKEE (reference sequence). The CDR3 DNA is TGTGCCAGCAGCTTGGTGGCTAATGAAAAACTGTTTTTT. This sequence encodes CASSLVANEKLFF.

The chain is built from TRBV11-2 and TRBJ2-2, with 9 bases matching TRBD2. Germline CDR1 and CDR2: SGHAT and FQNNGV. The CDR3 is 13 residues long. V trimming: 9 bases; J trimming: 12 bases; junction bases outside the gene matches: 11. The CDR3 DNA follows: TGTGCCAGGAGGGCTAGCGGGGACCCGAAGCTGTTTTTT. Residues: CARRASGDPKLFF.

The V and J genes are TRBV5-8 and TRBJ2-5, with 8 bases identical to TRBD1. CDR3 length: 14 residues. The germline V gene encodes CDR1 SGHTS and CDR2 YDEGEE. V trimming: 4 bases; J trimming: 4 bases; junction bases outside the gene matches: 6. CDR3 bases: TGTGCCAGCAGCGGGACAGGAGGGGCAGAGACCCAGTACTTC. It is translated as CASSGTGGAETQYF.

The chain joins TRBV20-1 to TRBJ2-7, with 12 bases identical to TRBD1. V was clipped by 6 bases and J by 5 bases; unmatched bases: 5. This CDR3 has 13 residues. The V gene's germline CDR1 is DFQATT and CDR2 SNEGSKA (reference sequence). As DNA, the CDR3 is TGCAGTGCGGGGACAGGGGGCTACGACGAGCAGTACTTC. It yields the protein CSAGTGGYDEQYF.

The rearrangement links TRBV5-1 to TRBJ1-1; D is unclear. Trimming left V 4 bases short and J 4 bases short, with 17 bases between. The V gene's germline CDR1 is SGHRS and CDR2 YFSETQ. The CDR3 contains 15 residues. The CDR3 here is CASSAGGVAGTEAFF. The CDR3 region has the DNA TGCGCCAGCAGCGCGGGTGGTGTGGCCGGCACTGAAGCTTTCTTT.

This clonotype came up many times. V usage is TRBV10-3 and J usage is TRBJ2-3; D is perhaps TRBD2 (6 bases). V was cut by 6 bases and J by 3 bases, with 10 bases left in between. CDR3 length: 13 residues. Looked up from germline, CDR1 is ENHRY and CDR2 is SYGVKD. The CDR3 region is CAIRETRTDTQYF. The DNA of the CDR3 is TGTGCCATCAGAGAGACTAGGACAGATACGCAGTATTTT.

The chain employs TRBV6-5 and TRBJ2-1, with 7 bases that match TRBD2. V shed 3 bases, J shed 4 bases, and the junction held 9 bases outside the gene matches. Germline V gives CDR1 MNHEY, CDR2 SVGAGI. The CDR3 has 16 residues. CDR3 DNA sequence: TGTGCCAGCAGTTATTTTCGGGGGGAGGGGTACAATGAGCAGTTCTTC. It translates to CASSYFRGEGYNEQFF.

This clonotype appeared many times. The rearrangement joins TRBV20-1 to TRBJ1-5; D is unclear. Germline CDR1 reads DFQATT; CDR2 reads SNEGSKA (reference sequence). This CDR3 contains 11 residues. V gave up 5 bases and J gave up 11 bases, with 13 bases separating them. CDR3 protein: CSAYNPEAQHF. As DNA, the CDR3 is TGCAGTGCTTATAACCCCGAGGCCCAGCATTTT.

This clonotype was observed a handful of times. V is TRBV20-1 and J is TRBJ2-3, with D maybe TRBD2 (6 bases). The V end lost 6 bases, the J end lost 6 bases, and 19 bases lay between the germline ends. The germline gives CDR1 DFQATT, CDR2 SNEGSKA (reference sequence). This CDR3 spans 14 amino acids. The CDR3 is CSAGAWRGEDTQYF. The CDR3 DNA reads as TGCAGTGCAGGGGCGTGGCGGGGCGAGGATACGCAGTATTTT.

This clonotype was picked up a small number of times. This chain uses TRBV9 with TRBJ2-4; 8 nucleotides align to TRBD1. With V trimmed by 0 bases and J by 3 bases, 20 bases remained unmatched. Germline lookup yields CDR1 SGDLS and CDR2 YYNGEE. This CDR3 spans 21 amino acids. This chain's CDR3 is CASSVGEGTGTTAVGKNIQYF. The CDR3 DNA sequence: TGTGCCAGCAGCGTAGGAGAAGGGACAGGCACAACCGCCGTCGGCAAAAACATTCAGTACTTC.

The chain uses TRBV5-5 and TRBJ2-2, with 9 bases identical to TRBD2. The CDR3 has 17 amino acids. With V trimmed by 0 bases and J by 3 bases, 6 bases remained unmatched. Germline V gene data show CDR1 as SGHKS and CDR2 as YYEKEE (reference sequence). Here the CDR3 DNA reads TGTGCCAGCAGCTTGGCCAGCGGGGGGACCGACACCGGGGAGCTGTTTTTT. It encodes CASSLASGGTDTGELFF.

V and J are TRBV2 and TRBJ1-5, with 11 bases identical to TRBD1. J was trimmed by 7 bases and V by 5 bases; bases with no gene match: 7. Germline CDR1 reads SNHLY; CDR2 reads FYNNEI. The CDR3 is 15 amino acids. DNA for the CDR3: TGTGCCAGCAGTTATCCGGGACAGGGGGGACAGCCCCAGCATTTT. Its protein product is CASSYPGQGGQPQHF.

The chain recombines TRBV10-3 with TRBJ1-5; no firm D call. The V and J ends lost 0 bases and 7 bases respectively, with 19 bases between them. Germline V CDR1 and CDR2: ENHRY, SYGVKD. The CDR3 loop spans 17 amino acids. The CDR3 loop is CAISESLATGSGQPQHF. DNA of the CDR3: TGTGCCATCAGTGAGTCTTTAGCGACGGGGTCAGGCCAGCCCCAGCATTTT.

The CDR3 is CASSPGEVSGNTIYF. DNA for the CDR3: TGTGCCAGCTCACCGGGGGAGGTCTCTGGAAACACCATATATTTT. The chain joins TRBV18 to TRBJ1-3; a possible D gene is TRBD1 (5 bases). The CDR3 covers 15 residues. The V end lost 3 bases, the J end lost 0 bases, and 9 bases lay between the germline ends. Germline V gene data show CDR1 as KGHSH and CDR2 as LQKENI.

The chain's CDR3 is CASSSGLGTDTQYF. In DNA, the CDR3 is TGTGCCAGCAGCTCGGGACTAGGCACAGATACGCAGTATTTT. This chain joins TRBV7-6 and TRBJ2-3, with 8 bases identical to TRBD2. The length of the CDR3 is 14 residues. CDR1 and CDR2 from the germline V gene are SGHVS and FNYEAQ. V lost 4 bases and J lost 1; bases outside the gene matches: 1.

This clonotype was counted between two and nine times. The V gene is TRBV7-2, the J gene TRBJ1-3; D gene unclear. V lost 5 bases and J lost 5, with 10 bases in between. Per the germline V gene, CDR1 is SGHTA and CDR2 is FQGNSA. This CDR3 spans 13 amino acids. The CDR3 loop is CASSPNPRNTIYF. The CDR3 DNA follows: TGTGCCAGCAGCCCCAATCCCAGAAACACCATATATTTT.

This chain joins TRBV20-1 and TRBJ1-2; D is unresolved. The germline V gene encodes CDR1 DFQATT and CDR2 SNEGSKA (reference sequence). There are 14 residues in the CDR3. The V gene lost 6 bases and the J gene lost 4 bases, with 18 bases spanning the gap. The CDR3 spells CSAEPSTTSYGYTF. The CDR3 coding sequence is TGCAGTGCCGAACCATCCACGACATCCTATGGCTACACCTTC.

This clonotype appeared a few times. J is TRBJ2-5 and V is TRBV29-1; D might be TRBD2 (6 bases). This CDR3 region has 15 residues. Germline-derived CDR1 and CDR2 are SQVTM and ANQGSEA. V gave up 0 bases and J gave up 1 base, with 12 bases separating them. The CDR3 loop is CSVEDGRYRQETQYF. The CDR3 DNA reads as TGCAGCGTTGAAGATGGGAGGTACCGCCAAGAGACCCAGTACTTC.